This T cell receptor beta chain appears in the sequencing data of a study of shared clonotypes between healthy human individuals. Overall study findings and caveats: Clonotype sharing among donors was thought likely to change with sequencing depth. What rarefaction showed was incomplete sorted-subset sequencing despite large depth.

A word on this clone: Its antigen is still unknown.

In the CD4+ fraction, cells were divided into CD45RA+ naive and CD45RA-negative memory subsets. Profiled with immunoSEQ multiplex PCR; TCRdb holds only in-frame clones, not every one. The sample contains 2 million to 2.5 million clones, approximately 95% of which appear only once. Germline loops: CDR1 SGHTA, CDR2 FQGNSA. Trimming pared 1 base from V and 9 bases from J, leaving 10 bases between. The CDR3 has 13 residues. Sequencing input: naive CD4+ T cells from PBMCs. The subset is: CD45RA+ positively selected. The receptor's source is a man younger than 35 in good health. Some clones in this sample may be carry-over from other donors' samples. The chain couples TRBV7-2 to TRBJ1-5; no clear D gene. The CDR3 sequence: CASSLDFGGPQHF. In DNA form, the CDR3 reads TGTGCCAGCAGCTTAGATTTCGGAGGGCCCCAGCATTTT. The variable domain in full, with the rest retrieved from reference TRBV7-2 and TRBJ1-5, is GAGVSQSPSNKVTEKGKDVELRCDPISGHTALYWYRQSLGQGLEFLIYFQGNSAPDKSGLPSDRFSAERTGGSVSTLTIQRTQQEDSAVYLCASSLDFGGPQHFGDGTRLSIL.